These 9 T cell receptor beta chains were all obtained from the same sample, sequenced in a study of PD-L1 blockade in urothelial cancer. Clones were sequenced by immunoSEQ multiplex PCR, and TCRdb holds only the in-frame ones, with some missing. The sample has roughly 67,000 clones, around 88% seen once. Documented time point: pretreatment peripheral blood. The sequences come from PBMCs, collected around atezolizumab (anti-PD-L1) treatment. All receptors derive from a man between 60 and 70 years old with urothelial cancer.

The rearrangement uses TRBV11-2 and TRBJ2-7; possible D gene TRBD2, 5 bases. This CDR3 has 13 residues. Germline loops: CDR1 SGHAT, CDR2 FQNNGV. Trimming removed 1 base from V and 12 bases from J, with 16 bases in between. The CDR3 sequence is CASSLARLEEAYF. The CDR3 coding sequence is TGTGCCAGCAGCTTAGCCAGATTGGAGGAAGCGTACTTC. Looking up the rest from reference TRBV11-2 and TRBJ2-7 gives the full variable domain: EAGVAQSPRYKIIEKRQSVAFWCNPISGHATLYWYQQILGQGPKLLIQFQNNGVVDDSQLPKDRFSAERLKGVDSTLKIQPAKLEDSAVYLCASSLARLEEAYFGPGTRLTVT.

The gene calls are TRBV14 and TRBJ2-7, with D perhaps TRBD1 (6 bases). V was cut by 10 bases and J by 3 bases, with 16 bases left in between. The CDR3 is 13 amino acids. From germline, CDR1 is SGHDN and CDR2 FVKESK. CDR3: CATSRDTDYEQYF. CDR3 coding DNA: TGTGCCACCTCCCGGGACACAGACTACGAGCAGTACTTC.

The genes are TRBV7-2 and TRBJ1-3, with no clear D. The V and J ends lost 2 bases and 0 bases respectively, with 11 bases between them. The germline gives CDR1 SGHTA, CDR2 FQGNSA. The CDR3 spans 16 residues. DNA of the CDR3: TGTGCCAGCAGCTTATCGGCTCCGGGCTCTGGAAACACCATATATTTT. This sequence encodes CASSLSAPGSGNTIYF.

The chain's CDR3 is CSVYSGTDNTGELFF. CDR3 DNA: TGCAGCGTTTACTCCGGGACAGACAACACCGGGGAGCTGTTTTTT. The J gene is TRBJ2-2, the V gene TRBV29-1, with TRBD1 matching over 7 bases. CDR1 is SQVTM and CDR2 is ANQGSEA in the germline V gene. The CDR3 extends over 15 amino acids. J was trimmed by 2 bases and V by 5 bases; bases with no gene match: 8.

The chain joins TRBV7-2 to TRBJ2-7; D may be TRBD2 (5 bases). There are 16 residues in the CDR3. Trimming took 1 base from V and 2 from J, leaving 15 bases between them. CDR1 and CDR2 from the germline V gene are SGHTA and FQGNSA. This CDR3 reads CASSLGAYAEAYEQYF. The DNA for the CDR3 is TGTGCCAGCAGCTTAGGAGCCTATGCGGAGGCCTACGAGCAGTACTTC.

The rearrangement uses TRBV30 and TRBJ2-4, with TRBD1 matching over 9 bases. There are 13 residues in the CDR3. Per the germline V gene, CDR1 is GTSNPN and CDR2 is SVGIG (reference sequence). V shed 3 bases, J shed 8 bases, and the junction held 5 bases outside the gene matches. The DNA of the CDR3 is TGTGCCTGGAGGTTGACAGGGGGAGACATTCAGTACTTC. This codes for CAWRLTGGDIQYF.

This chain links TRBV5-1 with TRBJ1-4, with D unclear. The CDR3 extends over 13 amino acids. CDR1 and CDR2 (germline): SGHRS, YFSETQ. Trimming cost V 7 bases and J 0 bases, with 7 bases left between them. CDR3 sequence (DNA): TGCGCCAGCTCAGATGCAACTAATGAAAAACTGTTTTTT. It yields the protein CASSDATNEKLFF.

CDR3 region: CASKGTSGYKNIQYF. CDR3 DNA: TGTGCCAGTAAAGGGACTAGCGGATACAAAAACATTCAGTACTTC. The J gene is TRBJ2-4, the V gene TRBV19; TRBD2 matches at 11 bases. V lost 7 bases and J lost 3; bases outside the gene matches: 5. The CDR3 length is 15 residues. Germline V gene sequence: CDR1 LNHDA, CDR2 SQIVND (reference sequence).

The J gene is TRBJ2-3, the V gene TRBV10-3, with no clear D. This CDR3 has 16 residues. Trimming cost V 0 bases and J 2 bases, with 12 bases left between them. Germline assignment: CDR1 ENHRY and CDR2 SYGVKD. CDR3 sequence: CAISESWPDFTDTQYF. The CDR3 nucleotides read TGTGCCATCAGTGAGTCGTGGCCCGATTTCACAGATACGCAGTATTTT.